Below are 10 T cell receptor beta chains sequenced from a single sample in a study of blood T cell repertoires in COVID-19. The repertoire was sequenced with immunoSEQ multiplex PCR; TCRdb's copy has only in-frame clones and lacks some. The data show some 350,000 clones, about 90% seen once. The specimen sequenced was PBMCs or T cells enriched from blood (not recorded which). The receptors originated from a woman aged 25 to 39 who had recovered from COVID-19.

The J gene is TRBJ1-1, the V gene TRBV6-5, with 11 nucleotides matching TRBD1. V dropped 6 bases and J dropped 9; count of bases not matched to a gene: 9. Germline loops: CDR1 MNHEY, CDR2 SVGAGI. The CDR3 spans 14 residues. CDR3 bases: TGTGCCAGCAGGAGTCAGGACAGGGGGCTGAAAGCTTTCTTT. It translates to CASRSQDRGLKAFF.

This clone was seen just once. The chain uses TRBV7-2 and TRBJ1-1; tentatively, D is TRBD1 (5 bases). This CDR3 spans 17 amino acids. Germline CDR1 and CDR2: SGHTA and FQGNSA. V shed 2 bases and J shed 1 base, with 17 bases lying between them. CDR3 sequence reads: CASSLTILGGGNTEAFF. The CDR3, as DNA: TGTGCCAGCAGCTTAACAATACTGGGGGGTGGGAACACTGAAGCTTTCTTT.

This clone has only a few counts. The chain couples TRBV6-5 to TRBJ1-2; 7 bases line up with TRBD1. J lost 4 bases, V lost 7 bases, and 3 bases had no gene match. This CDR3 region has 12 residues. Germline values: CDR1 MNHEY, CDR2 SVGAGI. CDR3 region: CASTGTAYGYTF. The CDR3 DNA reads as TGTGCCAGCACCGGGACAGCCTATGGCTACACCTTC.

The J gene is TRBJ2-7, the V gene TRBV14; D remains unclear. CDR3 length: 13 residues. V shed 0 bases and J shed 7 bases, with 10 bases lying between them. The germline CDR1 and CDR2 sequences are SGHDN and FVKESK. CDR3 in amino acids: CASSQDLIGEQYF. CDR3 nucleotides: TGTGCCAGCAGCCAAGATCTAATCGGGGAGCAGTACTTC.

The chain has TRBV27 and TRBJ1-6; D remains ambiguous. CDR1 is MNHEY and CDR2 is SMNVEV in the germline V gene (reference sequence). This CDR3 comprises 15 residues. The V end was cut by 0 bases, the J end by 11 bases, with 14 bases between. CDR3 loop: CASSLSGGIETPLHF. As DNA, the CDR3 is TGTGCCAGCAGTTTATCGGGAGGGATCGAAACACCCCTCCACTTT.

With regard to this clone: The junction departs from germline at one end; a sequencing error may be responsible. The rearrangement links TRBV6-2 or TRBV6-3 to TRBJ2-4; TRBD2 agrees at 9 bases. Per germline, CDR1 MNHEY and CDR2 SVGEGT. The CDR3 is 14 amino acids. CDR3 in amino acids: CASSLAGAQNIQYF. In nucleotides, the CDR3 is TGTGCCAGCAGTTTAGCGGGAGCCCAAAACATTCAGTACTTC.

The V gene is TRBV5-1, the J gene TRBJ1-5; 8 bases are shared with TRBD1. Per germline, CDR1 SGHRS and CDR2 YFSETQ. The junction had 6 bases not matched to a gene; V was cut back by 4 bases and J by 0 bases. The length of the CDR3 is 16 residues. The CDR3 nucleotides read TGCGCCAGCAGCACGGACAGGGAACGTAGCAATCAGCCCCAGCATTTT. As protein: CASSTDRERSNQPQHF.

The genes are TRBV2 and TRBJ1-6; D unresolved. From germline, CDR1 is SNHLY and CDR2 FYNNEI. V dropped 6 bases and J dropped 1 base, with 13 bases sitting between them. The CDR3 is made up of 16 amino acids. CDR3 amino acids: CASSLREGSYNSPLHF. In DNA form, the CDR3 reads TGTGCCAGCAGCCTTCGGGAGGGTTCCTATAATTCACCCCTCCACTTT.

The J gene is TRBJ2-3, the V gene TRBV15; 7 positions agree with TRBD2. The junction had 17 bases not matched to a gene; V was cut back by 6 bases and J by 14 bases. The CDR3 length is 14 residues. From germline, CDR1 is LNHNV and CDR2 YYDKDF (reference sequence). CDR3 sequence (DNA): TGTGCCACCAGACAGCGGGAAGCCCAATACGCAGTGTATTTT. Its protein product is CATRQREAQYAVYF.

The rearrangement uses TRBV7-6 and TRBJ1-3; no clear D gene. V dropped 0 bases and J dropped 4 bases, with 13 bases sitting between them. The CDR3 loop spans 16 amino acids. In germline, CDR1 is SGHVS, CDR2 FNYEAQ. The DNA of the CDR3 is TGTGCCAGCAGCTTAGCGCCGGTACAGAAAGGAAACACCATATATTTT. It specifies CASSLAPVQKGNTIYF.